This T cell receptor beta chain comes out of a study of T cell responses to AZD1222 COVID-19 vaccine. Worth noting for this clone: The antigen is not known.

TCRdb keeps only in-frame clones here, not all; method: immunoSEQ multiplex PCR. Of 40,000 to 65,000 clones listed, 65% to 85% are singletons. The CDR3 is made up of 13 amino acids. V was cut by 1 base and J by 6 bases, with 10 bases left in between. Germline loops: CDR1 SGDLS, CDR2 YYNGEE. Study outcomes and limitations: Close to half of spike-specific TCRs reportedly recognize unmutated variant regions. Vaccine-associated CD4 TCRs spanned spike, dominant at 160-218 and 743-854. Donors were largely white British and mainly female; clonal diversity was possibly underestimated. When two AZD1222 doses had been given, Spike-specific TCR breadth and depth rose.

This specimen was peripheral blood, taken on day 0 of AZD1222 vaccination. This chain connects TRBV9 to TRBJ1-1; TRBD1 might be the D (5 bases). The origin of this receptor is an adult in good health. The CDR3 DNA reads TGTGCCAGCAGCGTAACTCGGGGGGCTGAAGCTTTCTTT. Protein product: CASSVTRGAEAFF.